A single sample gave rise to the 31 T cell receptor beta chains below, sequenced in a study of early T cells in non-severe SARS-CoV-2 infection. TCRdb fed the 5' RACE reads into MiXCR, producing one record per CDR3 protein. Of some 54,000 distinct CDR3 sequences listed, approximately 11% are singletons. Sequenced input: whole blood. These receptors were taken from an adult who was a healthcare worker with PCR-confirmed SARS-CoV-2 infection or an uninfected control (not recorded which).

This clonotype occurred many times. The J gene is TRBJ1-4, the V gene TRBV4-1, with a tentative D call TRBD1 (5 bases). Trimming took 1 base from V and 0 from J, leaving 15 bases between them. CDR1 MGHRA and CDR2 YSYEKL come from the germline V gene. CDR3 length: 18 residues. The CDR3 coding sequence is TGCGCCAGCAGCCAAGGTTGGGGAGTAGGGGCAACTAATGAAAAACTGTTTTTT. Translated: CASSQGWGVGATNEKLFF.

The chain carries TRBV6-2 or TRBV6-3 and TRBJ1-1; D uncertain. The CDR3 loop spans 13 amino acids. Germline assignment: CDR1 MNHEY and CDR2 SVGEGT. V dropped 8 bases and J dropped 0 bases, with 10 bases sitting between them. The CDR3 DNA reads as TGTGCCAGCTCCCCAGAGATGAACACTGAAGCTTTCTTT. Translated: CASSPEMNTEAFF.

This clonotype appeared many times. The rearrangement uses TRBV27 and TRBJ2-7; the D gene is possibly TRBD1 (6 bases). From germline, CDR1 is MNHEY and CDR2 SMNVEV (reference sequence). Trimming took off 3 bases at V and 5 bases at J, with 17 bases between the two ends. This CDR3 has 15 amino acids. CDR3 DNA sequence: TGTGCCAGCAGTTTCCTCCCGGGACACGCACACGAGCAGTACTTC. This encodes CASSFLPGHAHEQYF.

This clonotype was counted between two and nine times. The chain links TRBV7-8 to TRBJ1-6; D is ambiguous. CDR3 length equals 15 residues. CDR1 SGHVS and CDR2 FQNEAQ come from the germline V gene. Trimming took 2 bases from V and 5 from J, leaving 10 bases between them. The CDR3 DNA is TGTGCCAGCAGCTTACGTCGTCGGGATAATTCACCCCTCCACTTT. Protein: CASSLRRRDNSPLHF. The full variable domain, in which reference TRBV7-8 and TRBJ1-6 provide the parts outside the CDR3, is GAGVSQSPRYKVAKRGQDVALRCDPISGHVSLFWYQQALGQGPEFLTYFQNEAQLDKSGLPSDRFFAERPEGSVSTLKIQRTQQEDSAVYLCASSLRRRDNSPLHFGNGTRLTVT.

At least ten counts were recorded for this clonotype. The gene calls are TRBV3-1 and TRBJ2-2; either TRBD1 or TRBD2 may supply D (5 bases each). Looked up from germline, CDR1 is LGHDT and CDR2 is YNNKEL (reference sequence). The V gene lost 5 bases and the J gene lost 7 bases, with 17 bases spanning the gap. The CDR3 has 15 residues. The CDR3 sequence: CASSATTGAGGELFF. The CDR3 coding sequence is TGTGCCAGCAGCGCGACCACCGGGGCGGGCGGGGAGCTGTTTTTT.

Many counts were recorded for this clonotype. The CDR3 region is CASSRGSGGAQFF. The CDR3 DNA is TGTGCCAGCAGCCGAGGATCGGGGGGGGCCCAGTTCTTC. This chain joins TRBV7-3 and TRBJ2-1; 8 bases fit TRBD2. Germline CDR1 and CDR2: SGHTA and FQGTGA. V was clipped by 5 bases and J by 13 bases; unmatched bases: 10. The length of the CDR3 is 13 residues.

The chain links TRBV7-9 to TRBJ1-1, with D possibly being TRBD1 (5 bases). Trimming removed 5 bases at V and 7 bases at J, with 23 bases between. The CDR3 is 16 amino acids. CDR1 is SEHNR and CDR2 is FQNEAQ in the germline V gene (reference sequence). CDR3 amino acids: CASSPKAGTPTDEAFF. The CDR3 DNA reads TGTGCCAGCAGCCCCAAAGCCGGGACTCCGACCGATGAAGCTTTCTTT.

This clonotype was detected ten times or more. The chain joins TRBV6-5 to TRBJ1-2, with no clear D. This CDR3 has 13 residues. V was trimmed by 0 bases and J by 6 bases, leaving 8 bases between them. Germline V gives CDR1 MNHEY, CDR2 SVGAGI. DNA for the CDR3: TGTGCCAGCAGTTACTCGAGGTTAAATGGCTACACCTTC. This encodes CASSYSRLNGYTF.

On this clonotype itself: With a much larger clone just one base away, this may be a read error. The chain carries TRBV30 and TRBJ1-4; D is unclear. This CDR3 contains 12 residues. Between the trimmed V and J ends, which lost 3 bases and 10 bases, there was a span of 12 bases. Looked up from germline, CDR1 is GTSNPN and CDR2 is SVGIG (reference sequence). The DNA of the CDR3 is TGTGCCTGGAGCTTTTCAGCAGCAAAACTGTTTTTT. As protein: CAWSFSAAKLFF.

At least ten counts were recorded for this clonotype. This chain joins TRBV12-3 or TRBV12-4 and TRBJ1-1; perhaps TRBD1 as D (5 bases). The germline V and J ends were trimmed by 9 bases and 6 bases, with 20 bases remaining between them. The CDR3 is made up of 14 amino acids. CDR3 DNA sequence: TGTGCCAGTCCCGGGGGAGGGGCCGGGGCTGAAGCTTTCTTT. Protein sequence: CASPGGGAGAEAFF.

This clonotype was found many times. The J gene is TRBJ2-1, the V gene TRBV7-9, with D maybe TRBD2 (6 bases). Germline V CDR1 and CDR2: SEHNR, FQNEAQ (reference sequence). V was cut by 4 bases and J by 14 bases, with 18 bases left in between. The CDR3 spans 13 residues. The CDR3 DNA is TGTGCCAGCAGCTCGACGGGGGTGGTCGCGGAGTTCTTC. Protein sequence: CASSSTGVVAEFF.

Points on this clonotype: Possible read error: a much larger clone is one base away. The CDR3 sequence: CSTTGTGGTEAFF. The CDR3, as DNA: TGCAGTACAACCGGGACAGGGGGCACTGAAGCTTTCTTT. This chain links TRBV20-1 with TRBJ1-1; 11 bases are shared with TRBD1. The CDR3 sequence is 13 residues long. V lost 8 bases, J lost 4 bases, and 6 bases stayed unmatched. Germline V gives CDR1 DFQATT, CDR2 SNEGSKA (reference sequence).

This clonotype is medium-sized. The chain's CDR3 is CASSYQGSTDTQYF. The CDR3 DNA reads as TGTGCCAGCAGTTACCAGGGAAGCACAGATACGCAGTATTTT. The rearrangement joins TRBV6-5 to TRBJ2-3, with a tentative D call TRBD1 (5 bases). The CDR3 runs to 14 residues. CDR1 MNHEY and CDR2 SVGAGI come from the germline V gene. The V end was cut by 2 bases, the J end by 0 bases, with 6 bases between.

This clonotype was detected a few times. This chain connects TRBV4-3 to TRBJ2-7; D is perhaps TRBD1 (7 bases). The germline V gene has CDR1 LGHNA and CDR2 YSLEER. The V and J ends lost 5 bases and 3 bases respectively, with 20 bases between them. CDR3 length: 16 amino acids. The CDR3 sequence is CASSSLRGDSHYEQYF. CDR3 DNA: TGCGCCAGCAGCAGCTTAAGGGGGGACAGCCACTACGAGCAGTACTTC.

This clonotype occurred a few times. The CDR3 nucleotides are TGTGCCAGCAGCTCGGAGGGTACCGGGCTTTACAATGAGCAGTTCTTC. Translation: CASSSEGTGLYNEQFF. The chain recombines TRBV7-2 with TRBJ2-1; a possible D gene is TRBD2 (6 bases). This CDR3 spans 16 amino acids. Trimming left V 4 bases short and J 4 bases short, with 17 bases between. Germline values: CDR1 SGHTA, CDR2 FQGNSA.

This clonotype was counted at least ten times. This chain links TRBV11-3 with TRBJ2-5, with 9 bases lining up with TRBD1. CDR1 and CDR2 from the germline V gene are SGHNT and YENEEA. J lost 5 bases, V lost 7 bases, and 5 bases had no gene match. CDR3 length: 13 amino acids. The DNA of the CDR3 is TGTGCCAGCAACAACAGGGGGCAGGAGACCCAGTACTTC. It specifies CASNNRGQETQYF.

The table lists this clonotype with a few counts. The CDR3 sequence: CSGVGLVGETQYF. The DNA for the CDR3 is TGCAGCGGGGTGGGTCTAGTAGGAGAGACCCAGTACTTC. The chain couples TRBV29-1 to TRBJ2-5, with no clear D. V was trimmed by 7 bases and J by 4 bases, leaving 16 bases between them. Germline CDR1 and CDR2: SQVTM and ANQGSEA. CDR3 length equals 13 residues.

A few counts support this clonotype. DNA of the CDR3: TGTGCCACCGGTAACAATGAGCAGTTCTTC. Encoded protein: CATGNNEQFF. The chain recombines TRBV24-1 with TRBJ2-1; D not certain. CDR3 length: 10 amino acids. Germline V gives CDR1 KGHDR, CDR2 SFDVKD. The ends were cut back, 9 bases at V and 5 bases at J, with 4 bases in the middle.

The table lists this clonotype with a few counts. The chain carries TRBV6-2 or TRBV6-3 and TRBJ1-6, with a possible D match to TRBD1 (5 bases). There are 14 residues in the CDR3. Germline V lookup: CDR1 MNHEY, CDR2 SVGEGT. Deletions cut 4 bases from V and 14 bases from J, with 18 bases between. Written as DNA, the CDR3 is TGTGCCAGCAGTTGGGACGCACGATTGGGAGCCCTCCACTTT. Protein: CASSWDARLGALHF.

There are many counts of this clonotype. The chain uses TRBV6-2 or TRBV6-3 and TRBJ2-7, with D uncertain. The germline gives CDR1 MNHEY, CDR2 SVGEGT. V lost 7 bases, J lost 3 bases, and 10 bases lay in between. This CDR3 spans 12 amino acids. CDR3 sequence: CASNGRLYEQYF. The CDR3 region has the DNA TGTGCCAGCAATGGTCGACTCTACGAGCAGTACTTC.

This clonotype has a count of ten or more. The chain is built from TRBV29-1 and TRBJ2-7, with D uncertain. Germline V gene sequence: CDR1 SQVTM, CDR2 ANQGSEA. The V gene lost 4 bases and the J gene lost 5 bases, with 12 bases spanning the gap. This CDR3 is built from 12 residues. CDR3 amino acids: CSVVGLSHEQYF. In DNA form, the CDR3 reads TGCAGCGTTGTAGGGCTTTCCCACGAGCAGTACTTC.

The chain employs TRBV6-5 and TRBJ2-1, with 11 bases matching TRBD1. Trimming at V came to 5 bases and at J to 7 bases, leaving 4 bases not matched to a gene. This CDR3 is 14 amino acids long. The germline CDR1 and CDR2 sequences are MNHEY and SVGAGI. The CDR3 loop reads CASSGTGGTNEQFF. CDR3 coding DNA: TGTGCCAGCAGTGGGACAGGGGGGACTAATGAGCAGTTCTTC.

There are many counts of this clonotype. As DNA, the CDR3 is TGTGCCAGCAGCCCTTACACAGGGCGGATTGTTCGCCAGCCCCAGCATTTT. Translated, it gives CASSPYTGRIVRQPQHF. The chain uses TRBV12-3 or TRBV12-4 and TRBJ1-5, with D possibly matching TRBD1 (6 bases). Between the trimmed V and J ends, which lost 6 bases and 7 bases, there was a span of 25 bases. The CDR3 is made up of 17 amino acids.

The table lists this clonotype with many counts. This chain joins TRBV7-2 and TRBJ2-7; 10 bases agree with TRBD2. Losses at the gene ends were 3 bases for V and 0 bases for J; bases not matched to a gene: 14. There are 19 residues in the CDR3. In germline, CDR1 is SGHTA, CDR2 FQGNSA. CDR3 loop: CASSLLPATSGLSSYEQYF. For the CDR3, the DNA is TGTGCCAGCAGCTTGCTGCCTGCGACTAGCGGGCTGAGCTCCTACGAGCAGTACTTC.

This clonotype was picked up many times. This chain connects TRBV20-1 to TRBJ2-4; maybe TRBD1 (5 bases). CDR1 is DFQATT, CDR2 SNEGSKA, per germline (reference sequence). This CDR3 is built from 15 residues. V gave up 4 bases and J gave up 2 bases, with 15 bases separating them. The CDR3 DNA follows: TGCAGTGCTAAACCCCGGACATCCTCCAAAAACATTCAGTACTTC. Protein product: CSAKPRTSSKNIQYF.

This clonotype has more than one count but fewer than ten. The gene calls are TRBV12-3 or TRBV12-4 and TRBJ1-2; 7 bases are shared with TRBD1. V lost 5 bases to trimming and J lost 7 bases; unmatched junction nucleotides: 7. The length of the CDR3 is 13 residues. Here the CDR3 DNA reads TGTGCCAGCAGTCAACGACAGGGAACTGGCTACACCTTC. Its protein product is CASSQRQGTGYTF.

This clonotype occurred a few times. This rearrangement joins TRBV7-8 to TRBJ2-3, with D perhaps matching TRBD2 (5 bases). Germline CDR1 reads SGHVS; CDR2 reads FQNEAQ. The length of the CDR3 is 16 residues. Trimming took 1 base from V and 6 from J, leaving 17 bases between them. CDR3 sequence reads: CASSLEASPKGDTQYF. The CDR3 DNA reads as TGTGCCAGCAGCTTAGAGGCTAGCCCCAAAGGGGATACGCAGTATTTT.

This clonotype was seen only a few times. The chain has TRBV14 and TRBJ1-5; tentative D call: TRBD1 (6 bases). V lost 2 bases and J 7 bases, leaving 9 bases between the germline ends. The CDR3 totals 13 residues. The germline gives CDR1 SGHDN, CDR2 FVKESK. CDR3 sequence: CASSQNREQPQHF. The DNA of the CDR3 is TGTGCCAGCAGCCAAAACAGGGAGCAGCCCCAGCATTTT. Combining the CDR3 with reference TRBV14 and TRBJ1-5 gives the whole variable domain EAGVTQFPSHSVIEKGQTVTLRCDPISGHDNLYWYRRVMGKEIKFLLHFVKESKQDESGMPNNRFLAERTGGTYSTLKVQPAELEDSGVYFCASSQNREQPQHFGDGTRLSIL.

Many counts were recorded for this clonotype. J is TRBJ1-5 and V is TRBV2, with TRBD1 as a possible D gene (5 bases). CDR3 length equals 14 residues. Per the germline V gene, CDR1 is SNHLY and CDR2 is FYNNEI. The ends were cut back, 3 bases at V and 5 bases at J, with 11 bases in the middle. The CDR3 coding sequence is TGTGCCAGCAGTGAGGAGGGGATCGATCAGCCCCAGCATTTT. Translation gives CASSEEGIDQPQHF.

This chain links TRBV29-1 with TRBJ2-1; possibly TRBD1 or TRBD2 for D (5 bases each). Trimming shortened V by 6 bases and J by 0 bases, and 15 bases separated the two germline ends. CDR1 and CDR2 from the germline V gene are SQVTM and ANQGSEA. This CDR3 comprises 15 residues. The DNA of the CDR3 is TGCAGCGTCATGGGGACCGCAAGCTCCTACAATGAGCAGTTCTTC. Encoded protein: CSVMGTASSYNEQFF.

The CDR3, as DNA: TGTGCCAGCAGCTTTGACTCCTCCAACTACGAGCAGTACTTC. Translation gives CASSFDSSNYEQYF. The chain is built from TRBV7-9 and TRBJ2-7; D unclear. Germline CDR1 reads SEHNR; CDR2 reads FQNEAQ (reference sequence). The CDR3 loop spans 14 amino acids. With 3 bases removed from V and 3 bases from J, the gap between germline ends came to 12 bases.